This T cell receptor beta chain was recovered during a study of T cells in Graves' hyperthyroidism and ophthalmopathy. This CDR3 spans 13 amino acids. The trim removed 4 bases at V and 5 bases at J, leaving 1 base unmatched. The germline V gene has CDR1 MNHNS and CDR2 SASEGT. From RNA transcripts, TCR beta CDR3 regions were amplified. A first-round RT-PCR of the TCR CDR3 used the HTBI primer set. TCRdb called the multiplex PCR reads again in MiXCR, with one record for every CDR3 protein. Of under 650,000 distinct CDR3 sequences in the sample, around 16% were seen once. This clonotype was observed a handful of times.

This chain connects TRBV6-1 to TRBJ2-5; TRBD1 matches 10 bases. The TCR sequence derives from a woman in her 30s with Graves' hyperthyroidism. Sequences were obtained from blood. CDR3 residues: CASSAGQGETQYF. Here the CDR3 DNA reads TGTGCCAGCAGTGCGGGACAGGGGGAGACCCAGTACTTC.